Shown below are 23 T cell receptor beta chains from a single sample sequenced in a study of blood T cell repertoires in COVID-19. TCRdb's copy holds only in-frame clones and misses some; the assay was immunoSEQ multiplex PCR. The sample has around 170,000 clones; 83% are singletons. The material sequenced was peripheral blood. The source of these receptors is a woman aged 40 to 50 with acute or convalescent COVID-19.

This clone showed up just a few times. This chain links TRBV19 with TRBJ1-5; 7 positions agree with TRBD1. The CDR3 totals 21 residues. The V gene's germline CDR1 is LNHDA and CDR2 SQIVND (reference sequence). J gave up 2 bases and V 3 bases, and 22 bases lay outside the gene matches. The CDR3 DNA reads as TGTGCCAGTAGTATTCTCTCGCCGGGACAGCGGAGTCTGGGTGGCAATCAGCCCCAGCATTTT. Residues: CASSILSPGQRSLGGNQPQHF. The variable domain in full, with the rest retrieved from reference TRBV19 and TRBJ1-5, is DGGITQSPKYLFRKEGQNVTLSCEQNLNHDAMYWYRQDPGQGLRLIYYSQIVNDFQKGDIAEGYSVSREKKESFPLTVTSAQKNPTAFYLCASSILSPGQRSLGGNQPQHFGDGTRLSIL.

This chain uses TRBV20-1 with TRBJ2-3; 7 bases fit TRBD2. Germline V CDR1 and CDR2: DFQATT, SNEGSKA (reference sequence). The CDR3 is 11 amino acids. J lost 13 bases, V lost 5 bases, and 9 bases had no gene match. This CDR3 is CSAESGTPEYF. The CDR3 region has the DNA TGCAGTGCTGAAAGCGGGACTCCCGAGTATTTT.

The chain couples TRBV10-1 to TRBJ2-7; 12 positions match TRBD2. The CDR3 has 16 amino acids. The V and J ends lost 9 bases and 5 bases, in that order; junction bases with no gene match: 14. Germline V gene data show CDR1 as WNHNN and CDR2 as SYGVQD (reference sequence). CDR3: CARRRLAGETLHEQYF. CDR3 coding DNA: TGCGCCAGGCGGAGACTAGCGGGAGAAACGCTCCACGAGCAGTACTTC.

This clone occurred a few times. Written as DNA, the CDR3 is TGTGCCAGCAGGAGATGGGGGGTCGATGAGCAGTTCTTC. Its protein product is CASRRWGVDEQFF. The J gene is TRBJ2-1, the V gene TRBV13; TRBD2 might be the D (6 bases). In germline, CDR1 is PRHDT, CDR2 FYEKMQ (reference sequence). Trimming took off 6 bases at V and 8 bases at J, with 14 bases between the two ends. This CDR3 comprises 13 residues.

The chain carries TRBV29-1 and TRBJ1-3; D remains unclear. Germline V CDR1 and CDR2: SQVTM, ANQGSEA. V lost 2 bases, J lost 7 bases, and 15 bases lay in between. This CDR3 is 14 amino acids long. CDR3 sequence (DNA): TGCAGCGTTGAATTCGGCAGCTTGCGGAACACCATATATTTT. Translation: CSVEFGSLRNTIYF. The variable domain in full, with the rest retrieved from reference TRBV29-1 and TRBJ1-3, is SAVISQKPSRDICQRGTSLTIQCQVDSQVTMMFWYRQQPGQSLTLIATANQGSEATYESGFVIDKFPISRPNLTFSTLTVSNMSPEDSSIYLCSVEFGSLRNTIYFGEGSWLTVV.

The chain uses TRBV6-6 and TRBJ1-3; TRBD1 matches 7 bases. CDR1 and CDR2 from the germline V gene are MNHNY and SVGAGI (reference sequence). The V and J ends lost 8 bases and 0 bases, in that order; junction bases with no gene match: 10. The CDR3 runs 16 residues. CDR3 sequence: CASAGTAKSSGNTIYF. As DNA, the CDR3 is TGTGCCAGCGCAGGGACAGCGAAAAGCTCTGGAAACACCATATATTTT.

This sequence joins TRBV18 and TRBJ2-7, with a weak D call TRBD1 (5 bases). The V end lost 3 bases, the J end lost 7 bases, and 13 bases lay between the germline ends. The CDR3 is 13 amino acids. Germline-derived CDR1 and CDR2 are KGHSH and LQKENI. CDR3 loop: CASSPPEGHEQYF. The CDR3 nucleotides read TGTGCCAGCTCACCCCCAGAAGGACATGAGCAGTACTTC.

The V and J genes are TRBV6-5 and TRBJ2-7; 8 bases are shared with TRBD2. With 3 bases clipped from V and 5 bases from J, the junction kept 9 bases outside the gene matches. This CDR3 is built from 15 residues. The germline V gene has CDR1 MNHEY and CDR2 SVGAGI. CDR3 nucleotide sequence: TGTGCCAGCAGTTATGGGGCGGGAGGAGACCACGAGCAGTACTTC. It codes for CASSYGAGGDHEQYF.

V is TRBV29-1 and J is TRBJ1-1; no reliable D call. Germline lookup yields CDR1 SQVTM and CDR2 ANQGSEA. With 3 bases removed from V and 0 bases from J, the gap between germline ends came to 11 bases. This CDR3 spans 14 amino acids. CDR3 sequence reads: CSVDFVDMNTEAFF. The CDR3 nucleotides are TGCAGCGTTGATTTCGTAGACATGAACACTGAAGCTTTCTTT.

The chain employs TRBV2 and TRBJ2-7; D unresolved. The V end lost 3 bases, the J end lost 5 bases, and 11 bases lay between the germline ends. This CDR3 comprises 13 residues. Looked up from germline, CDR1 is SNHLY and CDR2 is FYNNEI. This chain's CDR3 is CASSDDNVHEQYF. CDR3 bases: TGTGCCAGCAGTGACGACAATGTCCACGAGCAGTACTTC.

The chain's CDR3 is CASSVRGGQETQYF. CDR3 in DNA: TGTGCCAGCAGCGTAAGGGGGGGTCAAGAGACCCAGTACTTC. The chain carries TRBV11-3 and TRBJ2-5, with D tentatively TRBD2 (7 bases). Germline CDR1 reads SGHNT; CDR2 reads YENEEA. The CDR3 runs 14 residues. V was trimmed by 5 bases and J by 2 bases, leaving 12 bases between them.

This clone appeared once. The chain has TRBV15 and TRBJ2-1, with TRBD2 matching 9 bases. Trimming took 6 bases from V and 8 from J; bases not matched to a gene: 5. Germline-derived CDR1 and CDR2 are LNHNV and YYDKDF (reference sequence). CDR3 length equals 13 residues. The CDR3 sequence: CATRLAGTYEQFF. CDR3 nucleotides: TGTGCCACCAGGCTAGCGGGGACCTATGAGCAGTTCTTC.

The J gene is TRBJ1-5, the V gene TRBV28, with D perhaps matching TRBD1 (6 bases). Germline loops: CDR1 MDHEN, CDR2 SYDVKM. The CDR3 loop spans 13 amino acids. V was pared by 6 bases and J by 6 bases, with 12 bases between. CDR3 sequence reads: CASRTGHGQPQHF. The CDR3 bases are TGTGCCAGCAGGACAGGCCACGGTCAGCCCCAGCATTTT.

The chain uses TRBV4-1 and TRBJ1-1, with D unresolved. V dropped 7 bases and J dropped 1 base, with 13 bases sitting between them. Germline V CDR1 and CDR2: MGHRA, YSYEKL. This CDR3 contains 14 residues. CDR3 in DNA: TGCGCCAGCACCCCAACCCCGGGGAACACTGAAGCTTTCTTT. Its translation is CASTPTPGNTEAFF.

The chain uses TRBV28 and TRBJ2-7; TRBD2 is a possible D gene (5 bases). The length of the CDR3 is 15 residues. Trimming took 4 bases from V and 6 from J, leaving 19 bases between them. The germline gives CDR1 MDHEN, CDR2 SYDVKM. The CDR3 coding sequence is TGTGCCAGCAGTTCCGGGATTTCTCTGGCCCGCGAGCAGTACTTC. This translates into CASSSGISLAREQYF.

The V call is TRBV4-2, the J call TRBJ2-1; D unresolved. The length of the CDR3 is 14 residues. V dropped 0 bases and J dropped 7 bases, with 10 bases sitting between them. Germline loops: CDR1 LGHNA, CDR2 YNFKEQ. In DNA, the CDR3 is TGTGCCAGCAGCCAAGAATACCACATAAATGAGCAGTTCTTC. Amino acids: CASSQEYHINEQFF.

With respect to this clone: One junction end does not reproduce the germline sequence, and a read error may be involved. The V and J genes are TRBV11-2 and TRBJ1-5; the D gene is possibly TRBD1 (6 bases). Germline V gene sequence: CDR1 SGHAT, CDR2 FQNNGV. CDR3 length equals 13 residues. The CDR3 DNA reads TGTACCAGCAGCTTAGCCCGGGGACATCCCCAGCATTTT. This encodes CTSSLARGHPQHF.

This clone was detected only once. The chain uses TRBV30 and TRBJ2-7; D ambiguous. The CDR3 runs 12 residues. The V end was cut by 2 bases, the J end by 2 bases, with 7 bases between. In germline, CDR1 is GTSNPN, CDR2 SVGIG (reference sequence). The CDR3 here is CAWSSLTYEQYF. CDR3 in DNA: TGTGCCTGGAGTTCACTTACCTACGAGCAGTACTTC.

The genes are TRBV5-8 and TRBJ1-1; 8 bases are a match to TRBD1. CDR3 length: 16 amino acids. Germline loops: CDR1 SGHTS, CDR2 YDEGEE. Losses at the gene ends were 4 bases for V and 0 bases for J; bases not matched to a gene: 8. The CDR3 spells CASSRGQGSLNTEAFF. In nucleotides, the CDR3 is TGTGCCAGCAGCCGAGGACAGGGCTCCTTGAACACTGAAGCTTTCTTT.

The DNA of the CDR3 is TGTGCCAGTCAAGCGGGCATGAACACTGAAGCTTTCTTT. Translated: CASQAGMNTEAFF. The genes are TRBV6-5 and TRBJ1-1; D remains ambiguous. Germline V gene sequence: CDR1 MNHEY, CDR2 SVGAGI. This CDR3 is 13 amino acids long. Trimming took 9 bases from V and 0 from J, leaving 11 bases between them.

This clone came up once. The V and J genes are TRBV15 and TRBJ1-1; D may be TRBD1 (6 bases). Germline-derived CDR1 and CDR2 are LNHNV and YYDKDF (reference sequence). V was clipped by 5 bases and J by 7 bases, with 11 bases between them. The CDR3 runs 12 residues. The CDR3 DNA is TGTGCCACCAGCCCTAGGGGGTTTGAAGCTTTCTTT. This encodes CATSPRGFEAFF.

This clone was detected only once. This chain uses TRBV5-1 with TRBJ2-5, with 8 bases identical to TRBD1. From germline, CDR1 is SGHRS and CDR2 YFSETQ. Losses at the gene ends were 4 bases for V and 5 bases for J; bases not matched to a gene: 4. The CDR3 has 13 residues. The CDR3 protein is CASSPDREETQYF. In nucleotides, the CDR3 is TGCGCCAGCAGCCCGGACAGGGAGGAGACCCAGTACTTC.

This chain links TRBV3-1 (or the pseudogene TRBV3-2) with TRBJ2-7; D not resolved. Trimming cost V 3 bases and J 2 bases, with 8 bases left between them. Germline lookup yields CDR1 LGHDT and CDR2 YNNKEL (reference sequence). This CDR3 is built from 13 residues. The CDR3 here is CASSQAAAYEQYF. The CDR3 DNA reads as TGTGCCAGCAGCCAGGCGGCAGCCTACGAGCAGTACTTC.